This note documents a single TCR beta chain sequence. There is no known antigen for this receptor. Base qualities were left out, and no much larger clone turns up one base away. The sample comes from a study of blood T cell repertoires in COVID-19 (dated by TCRdb to the early 2020s). Turning to the overall study: Collaborator samples came from the United States, Italy and Spain and covered acute and convalescent phases of COVID-19. The prospective study material was composed of cDNA or gDNA derived from T cells, B-cell-depleted T cells, or PBMCs. The dataset comprised deeply sampled blood TCRbeta repertoires from subjects exposed to, actively infected with, or recovered from COVID-19. A freely available public database, intended as a resource for researchers studying the immune response to SARS-CoV-2, is where the repertoires were released. The samples were drawn from the first 160 participants of the ongoing ImmuneRACE study and from 950 to 1,500 subjects provided by 6 global collaborators. Sample metadata almost always included a de-identified subject ID, COVID-19 status, age in years and sex. Where available, HLA class I and class II types were obtained from metadata supplied by the sample provider rather than from assay-based typing.

TCRbeta CDR3 regions were amplified from genomic DNA by means of the immunoSEQ Assay, a bias-controlled multiplex PCR. Per the authors' processing: Within the assay, amplification of reference gene primers was used to estimate how many nucleated cells each sample contained. To quantify the absolute abundance of each unique TCRbeta CDR3 rearrangement, sequence reads were collapsed and filtered. For each sample, productive Simpson clonality was calculated as the square root of Simpson's diversity index over productive rearrangements. In TCRdb, the immuneACCESS table is reduced to in-frame sequences with V and J assigned. These tables do not hold every clone; where another copy was compared, an unresolved V gene accounts for under half, and the others remain unexplained. The DNA was the basis for D and trimming; V, J and clone size are from that table. For this sample the table gives roughly 95,000 clones, of which more than 75% were detected only once. The top ten clonotypes cover around a sixth of the sample.

Points the paper makes about the study in general: The quantity of clinical and demographic metadata differed by source and by participant and was supplied without curation.

From the germline V gene, CDR1 is KGHSH and CDR2 is LQKENI. The CDR3 covers 18 residues, taking in both the cysteine and the phenylalanine. The sequence is cut down to CDR3 DNA, 54 bases in frame from base 1. The germline V and J ends show losses of 2 bases and 2 bases respectively, and no gene match explains 8 bases of the junction. Whole blood was collected in K2EDTA tubes by collaborating institutions according to the institutions' own protocols. For TCRbeta analysis, collaborators shipped samples in one of three forms: frozen whole blood, isolated PBMCs, or DNA extracted from either of those sample types.

The rearrangement combines TRBV18 with TRBJ1-3; TRBD1 aligns with 11 central bases. The clonotype originates from a man older than 75 with acute or convalescent COVID-19. Specimen: peripheral blood. The CDR3 corresponds to CASSPGQGARVAGNTIYF. The DNA reads as follows: TGTGCCAGCTCACCAGGACAGGGGGCGAGGGTTGCTGGAAACACCATATATTTT. With the portions outside the CDR3 filled from the reference TRBV18 and TRBJ1-3 genes, the complete variable region becomes NAGVMQNPRHLVRRRGQEARLRCSPMKGHSHVYWYRQLPEEGLKFMVYLQKENIIDESGMPKERFSAEFPKEGPSILRIQQVVRGDSAAYFCASSPGQGARVAGNTIYFGEGSWLTVV.